These T cell receptor beta chains were read from a single sample in a study of OX40 agonist ivuxolimab in advanced cancers. Assay used: immunoSEQ multiplex PCR; TCRdb lists only in-frame clones, some missing. The table records 75,000 to 100,000 clones, 80% to 95% of them present only once. The sequenced sample was CD4+ or CD8+ T cells sorted from blood, obtained in a trial of the OX40 agonist ivuxolimab. The receptors stem from an adult with an advanced solid tumor such as melanoma, head and neck, liver or kidney cancer. CDR3s include the opening cysteine and the closing phenylalanine or tryptophan. The order of the fields is V gene, clone size, J gene, D gene, CDR3 protein, CDR3 DNA. D genes are given only for firm matches. Clone size is not always given. Where it is, it says once, few, many or a class for expanded clones.

v_gene: TRBV19; abundance: -; j_gene: TRBJ1-1; d_gene: -; CDR3aa: CASTVRTEAFF; CDR3nt: TGTGCCAGTACGGTGAGGACTGAAGCTTTCTTT
v_gene: TRBV12-5; abundance: -; j_gene: TRBJ2-3; d_gene: -; CDR3aa: CASVRDRASETDTQYF; CDR3nt: TGTGCTAGTGTCCGAGATCGGGCTAGCGAAACAGATACGCAGTATTTT
v_gene: TRBV19; abundance: -; j_gene: TRBJ2-1; d_gene: -; CDR3aa: CASSIVAWNEQFF; CDR3nt: TGTGCCAGTAGTATAGTAGCGTGGAATGAGCAGTTCTTC
v_gene: TRBV5-6; abundance: -; j_gene: TRBJ1-5; d_gene: -; CDR3aa: CASSLGGGQPQHF; CDR3nt: TGTGCCAGCAGCTTAGGGGGTGGCCAGCCCCAGCATTTT
v_gene: TRBV2; abundance: -; j_gene: TRBJ1-1; d_gene: -; CDR3aa: CASTRPLNTEAFF; CDR3nt: TGTGCCAGCACCCGGCCTTTGAACACTGAAGCTTTCTTT
v_gene: TRBV7-6; abundance: -; j_gene: TRBJ2-7; d_gene: TRBD1; CDR3aa: CASSPSDRAYEQYF; CDR3nt: TGTGCCAGCAGCCCATCAGACAGGGCCTACGAGCAGTACTTC
v_gene: TRBV5-1; abundance: few; j_gene: TRBJ1-2; d_gene: -; CDR3aa: CASSFTGTDYGYTF; CDR3nt: TGCGCCAGCAGCTTTACAGGCACCGACTATGGCTACACCTTC
v_gene: TRBV11-2; abundance: -; j_gene: TRBJ1-2; d_gene: -; CDR3aa: CASSLAPEGNYGYTF; CDR3nt: TGTGCCAGCAGCTTAGCGCCAGAAGGAAACTATGGCTACACCTTC
v_gene: TRBV18; abundance: -; j_gene: TRBJ2-1; d_gene: -; CDR3aa: CASSPRGGGYNNEQFF; CDR3nt: TGTGCCAGCTCACCACGAGGAGGCGGGTACAACAATGAGCAGTTCTTC
v_gene: TRBV4-1; abundance: -; j_gene: TRBJ2-2; d_gene: -; CDR3aa: CASSQGALHTGELFF; CDR3nt: TGCGCCAGCAGCCAAGGGGCTCTACACACCGGGGAGCTGTTTTTT
v_gene: TRBV6-5; abundance: -; j_gene: TRBJ2-7; d_gene: TRBD1; CDR3aa: CASSPRGTRTYEQYF; CDR3nt: TGTGCCAGCAGTCCCAGGGGGACACGAACCTACGAGCAGTACTTC
v_gene: TRBV19; abundance: few; j_gene: TRBJ1-1; d_gene: -; CDR3aa: CASSIPFPERAFF; CDR3nt: TGTGCCAGTAGTATCCCCTTTCCCGAACGCGCTTTCTTT
v_gene: TRBV27; abundance: -; j_gene: TRBJ2-2; d_gene: -; CDR3aa: CASSLSGTGELFF; CDR3nt: TGTGCCAGCAGTTTATCGGGCACCGGGGAGCTGTTTTTT
v_gene: TRBV27; abundance: -; j_gene: TRBJ2-1; d_gene: TRBD1; CDR3aa: CASSWTGSSYNEQFF; CDR3nt: TGTGCCAGCAGTTGGACAGGGAGCTCCTACAATGAGCAGTTCTTC
v_gene: TRBV27; abundance: -; j_gene: TRBJ1-4; d_gene: -; CDR3aa: CASSLRVSNEKLFF; CDR3nt: TGTGCCAGCAGTTTGAGGGTTTCTAATGAAAAACTGTTTTTT
v_gene: TRBV9; abundance: -; j_gene: TRBJ2-1; d_gene: -; CDR3aa: CASSPGSYRSYNEQFF; CDR3nt: TGTGCCAGCAGCCCCGGCAGTTACCGCTCCTACAATGAGCAGTTCTTC
v_gene: TRBV7-6; abundance: -; j_gene: TRBJ1-3; d_gene: -; CDR3aa: CASSLALNSGNTIYF; CDR3nt: TGTGCCAGCAGCTTGGCCCTAAACTCTGGAAACACCATATATTTT
v_gene: TRBV7-8; abundance: once; j_gene: TRBJ1-3; d_gene: -; CDR3aa: CASSLFTGNSGNTIYF; CDR3nt: TGTGCCAGCAGCTTATTCACAGGGAACTCTGGAAACACCATATATTTT
v_gene: TRBV27; abundance: -; j_gene: TRBJ1-2; d_gene: -; CDR3aa: CASSENRDTYGYTF; CDR3nt: TGTGCCAGCAGCGAAAACCGGGACACCTATGGCTACACCTTC
v_gene: TRBV5-1; abundance: -; j_gene: TRBJ2-2; d_gene: -; CDR3aa: CASSLKGVRGSTGELFF; CDR3nt: TGCGCCAGCAGCTTGAAAGGAGTACGGGGGAGCACCGGGGAGCTGTTTTTT
v_gene: TRBV5-1; abundance: once; j_gene: TRBJ1-1; d_gene: TRBD1; CDR3aa: CASATGANTEAFF; CDR3nt: TGCGCCAGCGCGACAGGGGCGAACACTGAAGCTTTCTTT
v_gene: TRBV11-2; abundance: once; j_gene: TRBJ1-3; d_gene: -; CDR3aa: CASSPPGGQGNTIYF; CDR3nt: TGTGCCAGCAGCCCACCCGGTGGACAGGGAAACACCATATATTTT
v_gene: TRBV27; abundance: -; j_gene: TRBJ1-1; d_gene: TRBD1; CDR3aa: CASSLYADRSTEAFF; CDR3nt: TGTGCCAGCAGTTTGTATGCGGACAGGAGCACTGAAGCTTTCTTT
v_gene: TRBV7-9; abundance: -; j_gene: TRBJ2-7; d_gene: -; CDR3aa: CASSLGGSSTYEQYF; CDR3nt: TGTGCCAGCAGCTTAGGGGGAAGCAGCACCTACGAGCAGTACTTC
v_gene: TRBV11-2; abundance: once; j_gene: TRBJ2-1; d_gene: -; CDR3aa: CASSARPRRGDEQFF; CDR3nt: TGTGCCAGCAGCGCCCGCCCCCGTCGGGGAGATGAGCAGTTCTTC
v_gene: TRBV7-8; abundance: -; j_gene: TRBJ1-5; d_gene: -; CDR3aa: CASSLVRAYSNQPQHF; CDR3nt: TGTGCCAGCAGCTTAGTCAGGGCCTATAGCAATCAGCCCCAGCATTTT
v_gene: TRBV28; abundance: -; j_gene: TRBJ1-3; d_gene: -; CDR3aa: CASAFGQSGNTIYF; CDR3nt: TGTGCCAGCGCCTTCGGACAATCTGGAAACACCATATATTTT
v_gene: TRBV7-8; abundance: -; j_gene: TRBJ2-7; d_gene: TRBD1; CDR3aa: CASSDNLPGQGDF; CDR3nt: TGTGCCAGCAGCGATAACCTACCGGGACAGGGGGACTTC
v_gene: TRBV7-2; abundance: -; j_gene: TRBJ2-7; d_gene: -; CDR3aa: CASTERTGSSYEQYF; CDR3nt: TGTGCCAGCACAGAGCGGACGGGGAGCTCCTACGAGCAGTACTTC
v_gene: TRBV11-2; abundance: -; j_gene: TRBJ2-2; d_gene: -; CDR3aa: CASSYRGRWGDRDGELFF; CDR3nt: TGTGCCAGCAGCTACCGGGGCAGGTGGGGGGACCGAGACGGGGAGCTGTTTTTT
v_gene: TRBV29-1; abundance: once; j_gene: TRBJ2-7; d_gene: -; CDR3aa: CSAISRGHEQYF; CDR3nt: TGCAGCGCCATCAGCAGGGGCCACGAGCAGTACTTC
v_gene: TRBV5-6; abundance: -; j_gene: TRBJ2-7; d_gene: -; CDR3aa: CASSLGLYEQYF; CDR3nt: TGTGCCAGCAGCTTGGGGCTTTACGAGCAGTACTTC
v_gene: TRBV20-1; abundance: -; j_gene: TRBJ1-2; d_gene: -; CDR3aa: CSVADSGGYTF; CDR3nt: TGCAGTGTAGCCGACAGCGGTGGCTACACCTTC
v_gene: TRBV4-1; abundance: -; j_gene: TRBJ1-4; d_gene: -; CDR3aa: CASSQGREEKLFF; CDR3nt: TGCGCCAGCAGCCAAGGCCGGGAAGAAAAACTGTTTTTT
v_gene: TRBV6-5; abundance: -; j_gene: TRBJ2-7; d_gene: -; CDR3aa: CASSYAAAYEQYF; CDR3nt: TGTGCCAGCAGTTACGCGGCAGCCTACGAGCAGTACTTC
v_gene: TRBV19; abundance: -; j_gene: TRBJ2-1; d_gene: TRBD2; CDR3aa: CASSIVGGRAGEQFF; CDR3nt: TGTGCCAGTAGTATAGTAGGCGGGAGGGCCGGTGAGCAGTTCTTC
v_gene: TRBV5-4; abundance: -; j_gene: TRBJ2-1; d_gene: -; CDR3aa: CASSLGGYNEQFF; CDR3nt: TGTGCCAGCAGCTTGGGCGGATACAATGAGCAGTTCTTC
v_gene: TRBV10-1; abundance: -; j_gene: TRBJ2-2; d_gene: TRBD2; CDR3aa: CASSESANPPIAGITGELFF; CDR3nt: TGCGCCAGCAGTGAGTCGGCGAATCCACCAATAGCGGGAATCACCGGGGAGCTGTTTTTT
v_gene: TRBV7-6; abundance: once; j_gene: TRBJ2-1; d_gene: -; CDR3aa: CASSKNYLEQFF; CDR3nt: TGTGCCAGTAGCAAGAACTACCTCGAGCAGTTCTTC
v_gene: TRBV11-2; abundance: once; j_gene: TRBJ2-7; d_gene: TRBD2; CDR3aa: CASSFQGRTSGRVDEQYF; CDR3nt: TGTGCCAGCAGCTTCCAGGGTAGGACTAGCGGGAGGGTAGACGAGCAGTACTTC
v_gene: TRBV7-6; abundance: -; j_gene: TRBJ2-2; d_gene: TRBD1; CDR3aa: CASSQDRGINTGELFF; CDR3nt: TGTGCCAGCAGCCAAGACAGGGGGATAAACACCGGGGAGCTGTTTTTT
v_gene: TRBV28; abundance: -; j_gene: TRBJ1-1; d_gene: -; CDR3aa: CASRKAPGVTEAFF; CDR3nt: TGTGCCAGCAGGAAGGCACCGGGGGTGACTGAAGCTTTCTTT
v_gene: TRBV19; abundance: -; j_gene: TRBJ2-3; d_gene: -; CDR3aa: CASALGTDTQYF; CDR3nt: TGTGCCAGCGCCCTCGGAACAGATACGCAGTATTTT
v_gene: TRBV6-1; abundance: -; j_gene: TRBJ2-4; d_gene: -; CDR3aa: CASRDPQNIQYF; CDR3nt: TGTGCCAGCCGGGACCCTCAGAACATTCAGTACTTC
v_gene: TRBV2; abundance: -; j_gene: TRBJ1-2; d_gene: -; CDR3aa: CASYFRGIENYGYTF; CDR3nt: TGTGCCAGCTATTTTCGGGGTATTGAGAACTATGGCTACACCTTC
v_gene: TRBV11-2; abundance: -; j_gene: TRBJ2-2; d_gene: -; CDR3aa: CASSLGSGVGGKFF; CDR3nt: TGTGCCAGCAGCTTAGGATCAGGAGTGGGAGGAAAGTTTTTT
v_gene: TRBV27; abundance: -; j_gene: TRBJ1-2; d_gene: TRBD1; CDR3aa: CASSLRTGLGGYTF; CDR3nt: TGTGCCAGCAGTTTAAGGACAGGTTTGGGTGGCTACACCTTC
v_gene: TRBV7-8; abundance: -; j_gene: TRBJ1-2; d_gene: -; CDR3aa: CASSLTSGAGYTF; CDR3nt: TGTGCCAGCAGCTTAACCTCAGGGGCTGGCTACACCTTC
v_gene: TRBV13; abundance: -; j_gene: TRBJ2-3; d_gene: TRBD2; CDR3aa: CASSFSVAGTDTQYF; CDR3nt: TGTGCCAGCAGCTTCTCGGTAGCGGGAACAGATACGCAGTATTTT
v_gene: TRBV13; abundance: -; j_gene: TRBJ2-1; d_gene: TRBD2; CDR3aa: CASSSPLGREGHNEQFF; CDR3nt: TGTGCCAGCAGCAGTCCCCTAGGGCGGGAGGGGCACAATGAGCAGTTCTTC
v_gene: TRBV7-2; abundance: -; j_gene: TRBJ1-2; d_gene: -; CDR3aa: CASSSKPSANYGYTF; CDR3nt: TGTGCCAGCAGCTCTAAGCCTTCCGCTAACTATGGCTACACCTTC